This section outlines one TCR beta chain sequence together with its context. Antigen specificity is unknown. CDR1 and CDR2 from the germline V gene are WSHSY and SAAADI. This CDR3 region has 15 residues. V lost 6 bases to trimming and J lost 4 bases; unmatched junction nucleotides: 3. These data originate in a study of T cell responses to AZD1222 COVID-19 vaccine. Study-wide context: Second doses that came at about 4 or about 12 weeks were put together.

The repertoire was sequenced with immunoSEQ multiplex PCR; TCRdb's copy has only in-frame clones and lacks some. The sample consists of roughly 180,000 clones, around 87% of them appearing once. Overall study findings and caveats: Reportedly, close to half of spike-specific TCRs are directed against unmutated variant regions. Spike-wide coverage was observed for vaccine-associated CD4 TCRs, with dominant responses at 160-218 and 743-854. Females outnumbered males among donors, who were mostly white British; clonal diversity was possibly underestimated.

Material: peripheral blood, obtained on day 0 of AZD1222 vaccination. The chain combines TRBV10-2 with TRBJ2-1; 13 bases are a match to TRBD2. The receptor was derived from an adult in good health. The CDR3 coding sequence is TGCGCCAGCAGGGGACTAGCGGGACTGTACAATGAGCAGTTCTTC. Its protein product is CASRGLAGLYNEQFF.